This TCR beta chain was profiled in a study of identical twins. This clonotype showed up many times. V shed 3 bases and J 5 bases; nucleotides not matched to a gene: 10. CDR1 SGDLS and CDR2 YYNGEE come from the germline V gene. This CDR3 contains 16 residues. Via MiXCR, TCRdb re-called the 5' RACE reads, giving one row per CDR3 protein. The repertoire includes approximately 260,000 distinct CDR3 sequences, about 8.3% of them detected once, and roughly 3.1% sits in the top ten. The same specimen was also included in a second study, on yellow fever vaccine responses in identical twins.

The clonotype originates from a woman younger than 35 in good health. Sample: CD8+ T cells sorted from blood. V is TRBV9 and J is TRBJ2-1; 8 bases map to TRBD2. Written as DNA, the CDR3 is TGTGCCAGCAGCGAGAGGCTAGCGGGTAGGGACAATGAGCAGTTCTTC. This sequence encodes CASSERLAGRDNEQFF.